These 8 T cell receptor beta chains originate from one sample sequenced in a study of OX40 agonist ivuxolimab in advanced cancers. TCRdb's table, derived via immunoSEQ multiplex PCR, lists solely in-frame clones and lacks some. The sample records over 45,000 clones, around 79% being singletons. The specimen was CD4+ or CD8+ T cells sorted from blood, collected in a trial of the OX40 agonist ivuxolimab. Source of these receptors: an adult with an advanced solid tumor such as melanoma, head and neck, liver or kidney cancer.

J is TRBJ1-1 and V is TRBV10-3; D call uncertain. V was cut by 7 bases and J by 11 bases, with 14 bases left in between. CDR1 ENHRY and CDR2 SYGVKD come from the germline V gene. The CDR3 totals 11 residues. The CDR3 DNA reads TGTGCCATCAACGAAGGGCCTCGGGCTTTCTTT. This gives the protein CAINEGPRAFF.

The CDR3 spells CASRGDRGYAGELFF. CDR3 DNA sequence: TGTGCCAGCAGAGGGGACAGGGGTTACGCCGGGGAGCTGTTTTTT. J is TRBJ2-2 and V is TRBV2; 10 nucleotides line up with TRBD1. Germline V gene lookup returns CDR1 SNHLY and CDR2 FYNNEI. The trim removed 6 bases at V and 6 bases at J, leaving 7 bases unmatched. The CDR3 length is 15 residues.

The V gene is TRBV30, the J gene TRBJ2-1; possible D gene TRBD1, 6 bases. Trimming took off 7 bases at V and 1 base at J, with 14 bases between the two ends. This CDR3 is 14 amino acids long. Germline V CDR1 and CDR2: GTSNPN, SVGIG (reference sequence). CDR3 in DNA: TGTGCCTCTATGGACAGTGAGTCCTACAATGAGCAGTTCTTC. Translation gives CASMDSESYNEQFF. Variable domain in full (rest from reference TRBV30 and TRBJ2-1): SQTIHQWPATLVQPVGSPLSLECTVEGTSNPNLYWYRQAAGRGLQLLFYSVGIGQISSEVPQNLSASRPQDRQFILSSKKLLLSDSGFYLCASMDSESYNEQFFGPGTRLTVL.

This clone was detected only a few times. This chain links TRBV28 with TRBJ2-2, with 7 nucleotides matching TRBD2. CDR1 MDHEN and CDR2 SYDVKM come from the germline V gene. The CDR3 length is 16 residues. With 6 bases clipped from V and 6 bases from J, the junction kept 13 bases outside the gene matches. The CDR3 here is CASSLNAGVYAGELFF. The CDR3 DNA reads as TGTGCCAGCAGCCTTAATGCGGGAGTTTACGCCGGGGAGCTGTTTTTT.

V usage is TRBV11-1 and J usage is TRBJ2-1; weak D call: TRBD2 (6 bases). The V gene lost 0 bases and the J gene lost 0 bases, with 9 bases spanning the gap. Germline V gives CDR1 SGHAT, CDR2 FQDESV (reference sequence). CDR3 length: 16 residues. In DNA form, the CDR3 reads TGTGCCAGCAGCTTAGCGGAGGGGAGCTCCTACAATGAGCAGTTCTTC. This gives the protein CASSLAEGSSYNEQFF.

The rearrangement joins TRBV9 to TRBJ2-5, with D unclear. Trimming shortened V by 0 bases and J by 5 bases, and 14 bases separated the two germline ends. Germline assignment: CDR1 SGDLS and CDR2 YYNGEE. The length of the CDR3 is 15 residues. The CDR3 protein is CASSVGGTAWETQYF. The CDR3 nucleotides read TGTGCCAGCAGCGTAGGTGGCACGGCCTGGGAGACCCAGTACTTC.

The rearrangement links TRBV19 to TRBJ1-2, with 7 bases fitting TRBD1. This CDR3 is 17 amino acids long. The germline gives CDR1 LNHDA, CDR2 SQIVND (reference sequence). J was trimmed by 3 bases and V by 2 bases; bases with no gene match: 12. CDR3 loop: CASSIRQGRWNDYGYTF. DNA of the CDR3: TGTGCCAGTAGTATACGACAGGGACGGTGGAATGACTATGGCTACACCTTC.

As DNA, the CDR3 is TGTGCCATCAGCTCCGGGACTAGCGCGGATACGCAGTATTTT. Protein sequence: CAISSGTSADTQYF. The chain carries TRBV10-3 and TRBJ2-3; 10 bases map to TRBD2. The CDR3 extends over 14 amino acids. The J segment lost 6 bases and the V segment lost 6 bases, leaving 6 bases of the junction unmatched. Germline values: CDR1 ENHRY, CDR2 SYGVKD.